The 31 T cell receptor beta chains presented below share a single source sample, sequenced in a study of T cells in Graves' hyperthyroidism and ophthalmopathy. Researchers took RNA transcripts and amplified the TCR beta CDR3 regions from them. An initial round of RT-PCR targeting the TCR CDR3 relied on the HTBI primer set. TCRdb called the multiplex PCR reads again in MiXCR, with one record for every CDR3 protein. The repertoire consists of 250,000 to 350,000 distinct CDR3 sequences, with over 15% occurring once and the leading ten covering roughly 53%. The sequenced sample consisted of blood. These receptors all stem from a woman between 55 and 75 years old with Graves' ophthalmopathy.

At least ten counts were recorded for this clonotype. J is TRBJ2-7 and V is TRBV7-2; 8 bases align to TRBD2. In germline, CDR1 is SGHTA, CDR2 FQGNSA. The CDR3 has 15 amino acids. V was pared by 3 bases and J by 2 bases, with 6 bases of the junction left unmatched. The CDR3 sequence is CASSFSGTSAYEQYF. In DNA, the CDR3 is TGTGCCAGCAGCTTTTCCGGGACTAGTGCCTACGAGCAGTACTTC.

V gene TRBV25-1 combines with J gene TRBJ2-5; tentative D call: TRBD1 (6 bases). Trimming took 10 bases from V and 0 from J, leaving 12 bases between them. CDR3 size: 13 residues. CDR1 MGHDK and CDR2 SYGVNS come from the germline V gene. CDR3 in amino acids: CATQRGNQETQYF. CDR3 coding DNA: TGTGCCACCCAAAGGGGGAACCAAGAGACCCAGTACTTC.

The chain combines TRBV11-3 with TRBJ2-1; D not resolved. Trimming stripped 4 bases from V and 11 bases from J, with 12 bases between. Germline V gene data show CDR1 as SGHNT and CDR2 as YENEEA. This CDR3 comprises 12 residues. For the CDR3, the DNA is TGTGCCAGCAGCTCCGAGGTGGGAAAGCAGTTCTTC. As protein: CASSSEVGKQFF.

This clonotype was picked up many times. The DNA of the CDR3 is TGCAGTGCGACCCGGGGTCCTTTAGGTACTAATGAAAAACTGTTTTTT. Its protein product is CSATRGPLGTNEKLFF. The chain carries TRBV20-1 and TRBJ1-4; no clear D gene. CDR3 length: 16 residues. V was shortened by 6 bases and J by 2 bases, with 19 bases between the two germline ends. The V gene's germline CDR1 is DFQATT and CDR2 SNEGSKA (reference sequence).

This clonotype showed up many times. The genes are TRBV12-3 or TRBV12-4 and TRBJ2-5; either TRBD1 or TRBD2 may fit D (6 bases each). The V end was cut by 4 bases, the J end by 4 bases, with 10 bases between. The CDR3 runs to 13 residues. The CDR3 reads CASSSGAGETQYF. Written as DNA, the CDR3 is TGTGCCAGCAGTTCGGGGGCAGGAGAGACCCAGTACTTC.

This clonotype appeared many times. The chain couples TRBV18 to TRBJ1-1; no firm D call. The V and J ends lost 2 bases and 0 bases respectively, with 7 bases between them. The CDR3 sequence is 14 residues long. Germline CDR1 and CDR2: KGHSH and LQKENI. In DNA, the CDR3 is TGTGCCAGCTCACCAGGGCACGTGAACACTGAAGCTTTCTTT. Translating it yields CASSPGHVNTEAFF.

The chain carries TRBV18 and TRBJ2-1, with TRBD2 matching over 10 bases. Germline V gives CDR1 KGHSH, CDR2 LQKENI. The CDR3 is 17 amino acids. V was clipped by 3 bases and J by 7 bases; unmatched bases: 12. In DNA form, the CDR3 reads TGTGCCAGCTCACCCTCAGTAGCTAGCGGGAGAAAAAATGAGCAGTTCTTC. This codes for CASSPSVASGRKNEQFF.

This clonotype was recorded a few times. The chain is built from TRBV5-1 and TRBJ2-1; possibly TRBD1 or TRBD2 for D (6 bases each). Looked up from germline, CDR1 is SGHRS and CDR2 is YFSETQ. Between the trimmed V and J ends, which lost 4 bases and 6 bases, there was a span of 14 bases. This CDR3 contains 14 residues. The CDR3 sequence is CASSKGEASNEQFF. The CDR3 coding sequence is TGCGCCAGCAGCAAGGGGGAGGCCTCCAATGAGCAGTTCTTC. Complete variable domain (other parts from reference TRBV5-1 and TRBJ2-1): KAGVTQTPRYLIKTRGQQVTLSCSPISGHRSVSWYQQTPGQGLQFLFEYFSETQRNKGNFPGRFSGRQFSNSRSEMNVSTLELGDSALYLCASSKGEASNEQFFGPGTRLTVL.

Remarks on this clonotype: Lacking the conserved final phenylalanine or tryptophan, this CDR3 likely reflects a read error. In nucleotides, the CDR3 is TGTGCCAGCAGAGACCATAACTATGGCTACACCTCC. Its translation: CASRDHNYGYTS. The V call is TRBV28, the J call TRBJ1-2; D unresolved. This CDR3 region has 12 residues. The V and J ends lost 6 bases and 1 base respectively, with 6 bases between them. The germline V gene has CDR1 MDHEN and CDR2 SYDVKM.

This clonotype was picked up many times. The rearrangement uses TRBV6-2 or TRBV6-3 and TRBJ2-1; 9 bases fit TRBD2. Germline CDR1 is MNHEY and CDR2 is SVGEGT. This CDR3 contains 14 residues. Losses at the gene ends were 6 bases for V and 12 bases for J; bases not matched to a gene: 12. This CDR3 reads CASRPGLAGRGQFF. The CDR3 bases are TGTGCCAGCAGACCGGGACTAGCAGGAAGGGGGCAGTTCTTC.

The sample holds many counts of this clonotype. The CDR3 nucleotides read TGTGCCAGCAGTTTCAACAGGGGGTTATCCTACGAGCAGTACTTC. As protein: CASSFNRGLSYEQYF. This sequence joins TRBV6-2 or TRBV6-3 and TRBJ2-7, with 8 bases identical to TRBD1. J lost 1 base, V lost 4 bases, and 6 bases had no gene match. There are 15 residues in the CDR3. Looked up from germline, CDR1 is MNHEY and CDR2 is SVGEGT.

This clonotype was detected many times. This rearrangement joins TRBV6-1 to TRBJ2-3; 9 nucleotides agree with TRBD1. Germline V lookup: CDR1 MNHNS, CDR2 SASEGT. Trimming cost V 5 bases and J 0 bases; bases outside gene matches: 3. This CDR3 comprises 15 residues. The CDR3 DNA reads TGTGCCAGCAGTTTTGGGACAGGGAGCACAGATACGCAGTATTTT. It yields the protein CASSFGTGSTDTQYF.

Notes on this clonotype: A read error is possible here, since a much larger clone lies one base away. CDR3 DNA: TGTGCCAGCAACTTTCTTTTTCGGCAGGGGGTTCTGGATACGCAGTATTTT. This codes for CASNFLFRQGVLDTQYF. V and J are TRBV7-9 and TRBJ2-3; 7 bases are shared with TRBD1. The CDR3 spans 17 residues. The germline V gene encodes CDR1 SEHNR and CDR2 FQNEAQ (reference sequence). V lost 7 bases, J lost 6 bases, and 19 bases stayed unmatched.

The rearrangement uses TRBV6-1 and TRBJ2-7; 9 bases agree with TRBD1. The J segment lost 5 bases and the V segment lost 5 bases, leaving 13 bases of the junction unmatched. Germline lookup yields CDR1 MNHNS and CDR2 SASEGT. The CDR3 is 16 residues long. CDR3 nucleotides: TGTGCCAGCAGTCATTCTCGAGGACAGGGGACGCACGAGCAGTACTTC. Protein product: CASSHSRGQGTHEQYF.

This rearrangement joins TRBV11-2 to TRBJ2-6, with TRBD1 matching 8 bases. V lost 5 bases and J lost 1; bases outside the gene matches: 10. The CDR3 has 18 amino acids. The germline V gene has CDR1 SGHAT and CDR2 FQNNGV. This chain's CDR3 is CASSLLKRDRSGANVLTF. DNA of the CDR3: TGTGCCAGCAGCCTATTGAAAAGGGACAGGTCTGGGGCCAACGTCCTGACTTTC.

This clonotype was observed a handful of times. The chain has TRBV14 and TRBJ2-1; D is unclear. The CDR3 extends over 14 amino acids. Per the germline V gene, CDR1 is SGHDN and CDR2 is FVKESK. V was pared by 4 bases and J by 7 bases, with 14 bases between. The CDR3 sequence is CASSPLSGVNEQFF. In nucleotides, the CDR3 is TGTGCCAGCAGCCCGTTGAGTGGGGTGAATGAGCAGTTCTTC.

A remark on this clonotype: This sequence may be a read error, since a much larger clone differs from it by one base. The chain combines TRBV20-1 with TRBJ1-1; D unclear. The ends were cut back, 2 bases at V and 2 bases at J, with 9 bases in the middle. The CDR3 consists of 13 residues. The V gene's germline CDR1 is DFQATT and CDR2 SNEGSKA (reference sequence). This CDR3 reads CSARTQVNTEAFF. CDR3 DNA: TGCAGTGCTAGAACGCAGGTCAACACTGAAGCTTTCTTT.

This clonotype was recorded many times. This rearrangement joins TRBV6-2 or TRBV6-3 to TRBJ2-2, with 11 nucleotides matching TRBD2. Germline V gene sequence: CDR1 MNHEY, CDR2 SVGEGT. The CDR3 length is 15 residues. V shed 6 bases, J shed 3 bases, and the junction held 3 bases outside the gene matches. The CDR3 here is CASRRGLADTGELFF. CDR3 nucleotides: TGTGCCAGCAGACGGGGACTAGCGGACACCGGGGAGCTGTTTTTT.

This clonotype was recorded many times. The V call is TRBV20-1, the J call TRBJ1-6, with TRBD1 as a possible D gene (5 bases). CDR3 size: 16 residues. Germline CDR1 DFQATT, CDR2 SNEGSKA (reference sequence). Trimming cost V 0 bases and J 10 bases, with 19 bases left between them. The CDR3 sequence: CSAREGEQGVWSPLHF. In DNA, the CDR3 is TGCAGTGCTAGAGAGGGGGAACAAGGGGTATGGTCACCCCTCCACTTT.

In this sample, this clonotype turned up many times. This chain joins TRBV27 and TRBJ2-7, with 13 nucleotides matching TRBD2. The CDR3 totals 16 residues. The J segment lost 3 bases and the V segment lost 5 bases, leaving 7 bases of the junction unmatched. Germline CDR1 MNHEY, CDR2 SMNVEV (reference sequence). The CDR3 bases are TGTGCCAGCAGTCGGACTAGCGGGAGAGTTGTCTACGAGCAGTACTTC. This sequence encodes CASSRTSGRVVYEQYF.

This clonotype was counted at least ten times. The rearrangement joins TRBV20-1 to TRBJ2-2; D might be TRBD2 (6 bases). V lost 3 bases, J lost 7 bases, and 9 bases lay in between. The V gene's germline CDR1 is DFQATT and CDR2 SNEGSKA (reference sequence). There are 12 residues in the CDR3. The CDR3 protein is CSAREGFGELFF. CDR3 coding DNA: TGCAGTGCTAGGGAGGGGTTCGGGGAGCTGTTTTTT.

In its sample, this clonotype was seen a few times. This sequence joins TRBV30 and TRBJ2-5, with D possibly being TRBD1 (6 bases). Germline V CDR1 and CDR2: GTSNPN, SVGIG (reference sequence). This CDR3 has 14 residues. With 3 bases removed from V and 2 bases from J, the gap between germline ends came to 13 bases. The CDR3 region is CAWSPRDIQETQYF. The DNA for the CDR3 is TGTGCCTGGAGCCCCCGGGACATTCAAGAGACCCAGTACTTC.

This clonotype was counted a few times. The rearrangement links TRBV12-3 or TRBV12-4 to TRBJ1-3, with TRBD1 matching over 7 bases. Losses at the gene ends were 6 bases for V and 4 bases for J; bases not matched to a gene: 6. The CDR3 spans 14 residues. CDR3 sequence (DNA): TGTGCCAGCAGCCGCCCGGGACAGGGAAACACCATATATTTT. Protein product: CASSRPGQGNTIYF.

This sequence joins TRBV9 and TRBJ2-1, with 9 positions matching TRBD2. V was clipped by 4 bases and J by 2 bases; unmatched bases: 4. The CDR3 is 15 amino acids. Germline V gene lookup returns CDR1 SGDLS and CDR2 YYNGEE. CDR3 nucleotide sequence: TGTGCCAGCAGCCTAGCGGGAAGCGCCTACAATGAGCAGTTCTTC. It is translated as CASSLAGSAYNEQFF.

The sample holds many counts of this clonotype. This chain links TRBV20-1 with TRBJ1-1; the D is unclear. CDR1 and CDR2 (germline): DFQATT, SNEGSKA (reference sequence). Trimming pared 6 bases from V and 2 bases from J, leaving 13 bases between. The CDR3 spans 13 residues. CDR3 sequence reads: CSARADGNTEAFF. The CDR3 DNA reads TGCAGTGCCCGGGCCGACGGTAACACTGAAGCTTTCTTT.

This clonotype appeared many times. The rearrangement uses TRBV7-2 and TRBJ2-7; 7 nucleotides line up with TRBD1. Germline lookup yields CDR1 SGHTA and CDR2 FQGNSA. J lost 10 bases, V lost 3 bases, and 3 bases had no gene match. The CDR3 is 11 amino acids. As DNA, the CDR3 is TGTGCCAGCAGCTTTTGGGACAGACAGTACTTC. It yields the protein CASSFWDRQYF.

The sample holds a few counts of this clonotype. CDR3 protein: CASSPEGGSGANVLTF. The CDR3 nucleotides are TGCGCCAGCAGCCCGGAGGGGGGTTCTGGGGCCAACGTCCTGACTTTC. The chain carries TRBV5-1 and TRBJ2-6, with D perhaps matching TRBD1 or TRBD2 (6 bases each). CDR1 is SGHRS and CDR2 is YFSETQ in the germline V gene. The CDR3 is 16 amino acids. V dropped 4 bases and J dropped 1 base, with 12 bases sitting between them.

In its sample, this clonotype was seen a few times. The gene calls are TRBV4-1 and TRBJ2-3, with D uncertain. Germline assignment: CDR1 MGHRA and CDR2 YSYEKL. The V and J ends lost 4 bases and 2 bases respectively, with 16 bases between them. The CDR3 spans 16 residues. In DNA, the CDR3 is TGCGCCAGCAGCCCGTTCTTCAGACAATCCACAGATACGCAGTATTTT. Encoded protein: CASSPFFRQSTDTQYF.

This clonotype was counted a few times. V and J are TRBV7-2 and TRBJ1-1, with D tentatively TRBD1 (6 bases). Between the trimmed V and J ends, which lost 5 bases and 6 bases, there was a span of 19 bases. Germline V lookup: CDR1 SGHTA, CDR2 FQGNSA. CDR3 length equals 15 residues. CDR3 nucleotides: TGTGCCAGCAGCCCGAGGGGGAGCCGGTTCGCTGAAGCTTTCTTT. It is translated as CASSPRGSRFAEAFF. Combining the CDR3 with reference TRBV7-2 and TRBJ1-1 gives the whole variable domain GAGVSQSPSNKVTEKGKDVELRCDPISGHTALYWYRQSLGQGLEFLIYFQGNSAPDKSGLPSDRFSAERTGGSVSTLTIQRTQQEDSAVYLCASSPRGSRFAEAFFGQGTRLTVV.

This clonotype was seen many times. The V call is TRBV2, the J call TRBJ2-7; no clear D gene. The germline gives CDR1 SNHLY, CDR2 FYNNEI. CDR3 length: 13 residues. Trimming cost V 3 bases and J 2 bases, with 8 bases left between them. The CDR3 spells CASSDRTPYEQYF. CDR3 bases: TGTGCCAGCAGTGACCGGACCCCCTACGAGCAGTACTTC.

This clonotype was picked up many times. V and J are TRBV7-8 and TRBJ2-1, with 15 positions matching TRBD2. V lost 5 bases to trimming and J lost 10 bases; unmatched junction nucleotides: 6. Per germline, CDR1 SGHVS and CDR2 FQNEAQ. The length of the CDR3 is 15 residues. The CDR3 loop reads CASSPGLAGGDEQFF. The CDR3 DNA reads as TGTGCCAGCAGCCCAGGACTAGCGGGAGGGGACGAGCAGTTCTTC.